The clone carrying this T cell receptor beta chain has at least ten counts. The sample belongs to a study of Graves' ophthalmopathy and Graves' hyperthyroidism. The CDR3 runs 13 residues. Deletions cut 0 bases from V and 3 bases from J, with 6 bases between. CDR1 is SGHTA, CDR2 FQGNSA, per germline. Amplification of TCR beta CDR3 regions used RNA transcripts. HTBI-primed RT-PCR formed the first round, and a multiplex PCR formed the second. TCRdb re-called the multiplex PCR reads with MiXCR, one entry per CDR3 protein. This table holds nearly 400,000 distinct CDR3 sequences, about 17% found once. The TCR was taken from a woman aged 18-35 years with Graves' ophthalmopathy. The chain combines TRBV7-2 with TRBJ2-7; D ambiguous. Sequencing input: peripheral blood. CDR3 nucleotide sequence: TGTGCCAGCAGCTTAGCGCTCTACTACGAGCAGTACTTC. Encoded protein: CASSLALYYEQYF.